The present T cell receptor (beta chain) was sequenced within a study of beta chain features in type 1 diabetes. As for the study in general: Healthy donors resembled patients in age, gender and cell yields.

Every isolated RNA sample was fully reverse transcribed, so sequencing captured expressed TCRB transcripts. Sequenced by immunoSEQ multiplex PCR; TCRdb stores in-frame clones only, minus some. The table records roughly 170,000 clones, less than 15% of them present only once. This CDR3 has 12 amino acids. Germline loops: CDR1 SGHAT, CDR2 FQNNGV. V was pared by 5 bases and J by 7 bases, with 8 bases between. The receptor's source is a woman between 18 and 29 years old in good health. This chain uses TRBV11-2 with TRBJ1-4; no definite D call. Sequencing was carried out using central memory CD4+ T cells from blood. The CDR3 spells CASSPYSEKLFF. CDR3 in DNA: TGTGCCAGCAGCCCGTACAGTGAAAAACTGTTTTTT.